The 7 T cell receptor beta chains given below trace back to one sample, sequenced in a study of identical twins. TCRdb called the 5' RACE reads again in MiXCR, with one record for every CDR3 protein. The data show some 1,600,000 distinct CDR3 sequences, with around 29% seen just once and around 0.25% held by the top ten. Material for sequencing was cord blood. These receptors were obtained from a newborn girl in good health.

This clonotype came up a few times. A much larger clone sits a single nucleotide away, making a read error possible. The rearrangement uses TRBV20-1 and TRBJ1-2; weak D call: TRBD1 (5 bases). The germline V gene has CDR1 DFQATT and CDR2 SNEGSKA (reference sequence). The CDR3 runs to 12 residues. The V end was cut by 1 base, the J end by 5 bases, with 8 bases between. The CDR3 sequence is CSARGGKYGYTF. The CDR3 DNA follows: TGCAGTGCTAGAGGGGGCAAGTATGGCTACACCTTC.

The J gene is TRBJ2-5, the V gene TRBV7-9; 12 bases line up with TRBD2. Trimming removed 0 bases from V and 5 bases from J; junction bases left unmatched: 16. CDR3 length equals 20 residues. Germline CDR1 and CDR2: SEHNR and FQNEAQ (reference sequence). The CDR3 DNA sequence: TGTGCCAGCAGCTTAGCTTCCGGACTAGCGGGACCCACCTTTGAGGAGACCCAGTACTTC. Protein sequence: CASSLASGLAGPTFEETQYF.

This clonotype was seen a single time. The genes are TRBV12-3 or TRBV12-4 and TRBJ1-2; 11 nucleotides line up with TRBD1. The J segment lost 8 bases and the V segment lost 4 bases, leaving 3 bases of the junction unmatched. This CDR3 is built from 13 residues. CDR3 protein: CASSYGDRGGYTF. The CDR3 DNA is TGTGCCAGCAGTTACGGGGACAGGGGGGGCTACACCTTC.

This clonotype was observed a few times. This chain uses TRBV6-1 with TRBJ1-5; TRBD1 might be the D (5 bases). Trimming took off 0 bases at V and 0 bases at J, with 15 bases between the two ends. The CDR3 is 18 residues long. Germline CDR1 MNHNS, CDR2 SASEGT. In nucleotides, the CDR3 is TGTGCCAGCAGTGAAGCGACAGTCGCAGGGTATAGCAATCAGCCCCAGCATTTT. It translates to CASSEATVAGYSNQPQHF.

The chain couples TRBV6-4 to TRBJ1-1, with D unclear. The germline V gene encodes CDR1 MRHNA and CDR2 SNTAGT. CDR3 length: 18 residues. The V end lost 0 bases, the J end lost 3 bases, and 20 bases lay between the germline ends. The CDR3 loop is CASSDSYPRLGMHTEAFF. CDR3 coding DNA: TGTGCCAGCAGTGACTCTTACCCACGTCTAGGGATGCACACTGAAGCTTTCTTT.

This rearrangement joins TRBV2 to TRBJ1-1, with unresolved D. This CDR3 is 13 amino acids long. Trimming pared 7 bases from V and 0 bases from J, leaving 9 bases between. Germline CDR1 SNHLY, CDR2 FYNNEI. The CDR3 sequence: CASNREMNTEAFF. In nucleotides, the CDR3 is TGTGCCAGCAATCGGGAAATGAACACTGAAGCTTTCTTT.

This clonotype was observed a few times. V is TRBV4-2 and J is TRBJ2-3; 8 bases fit TRBD2. Germline V gene lookup returns CDR1 LGHNA and CDR2 YNFKEQ. V dropped 0 bases and J dropped 10; count of bases not matched to a gene: 12. CDR3 length equals 16 residues. CDR3 region: CASSQEFKGSGMAQYF. CDR3 DNA: TGTGCCAGCAGCCAAGAATTTAAGGGTAGCGGGATGGCGCAGTATTTT.